What follows are 21 T cell receptor beta chains derived from one specimen sequenced in a study of blood T cell repertoires in COVID-19. Repertoires were generated with immunoSEQ multiplex PCR, while TCRdb's copy carries only in-frame clones and drops some. The sample lists roughly 36,000 clones; around 87% were seen once. Sequencing was carried out using peripheral blood. The receptors were gathered from a man between 50 and 59 years old with active or convalescent COVID-19.

The chain links TRBV5-1 to TRBJ1-4; maybe TRBD1 (5 bases). The V gene's germline CDR1 is SGHRS and CDR2 YFSETQ. The CDR3 totals 14 residues. The V end lost 3 bases, the J end lost 8 bases, and 14 bases lay between the germline ends. The DNA of the CDR3 is TGCGCCAGCAGCTGGGGGAGGGTTGGGGAAAAACTGTTTTTT. This translates into CASSWGRVGEKLFF.

This clone was seen only once. This chain joins TRBV24-1 and TRBJ2-1, with 15 bases fitting TRBD2. V shed 8 bases and J 5 bases; nucleotides not matched to a gene: 9. CDR1 is KGHDR, CDR2 SFDVKD, per germline. The CDR3 contains 17 residues. CDR3 protein: CATTDGTSGRPNNEQFF. The DNA for the CDR3 is TGTGCCACCACAGACGGGACTAGCGGGAGGCCTAACAATGAGCAGTTCTTC.

The chain uses TRBV11-1 and TRBJ2-7, with a tentative D call TRBD1 (5 bases). V gave up 1 base and J gave up 2 bases, with 12 bases separating them. The CDR3 loop spans 15 amino acids. CDR1 and CDR2 from the germline V gene are SGHAT and FQDESV (reference sequence). The CDR3 reads CASSLGTDTAYEQYV. CDR3 DNA sequence: TGTGCCAGCAGCTTAGGGACGGACACCGCCTACGAGCAGTACGTC.

The chain employs TRBV3-1 (or the pseudogene TRBV3-2) and TRBJ2-3; 10 bases align to TRBD2. The CDR3 totals 17 residues. Germline V lookup: CDR1 LGHDT, CDR2 YNNKEL (reference sequence). With 5 bases clipped from V and 3 bases from J, the junction kept 11 bases outside the gene matches. The CDR3 DNA follows: TGTGCCAGCAGCATCCGAGCGGGGGGGCCTATAACAGATACGCAGTATTTT. It yields the protein CASSIRAGGPITDTQYF.

V usage is TRBV7-2 and J usage is TRBJ2-1; TRBD2 aligns across 11 bases. In germline, CDR1 is SGHTA, CDR2 FQGNSA. V gave up 4 bases and J gave up 8 bases; unmatched junction bases: 7. The length of the CDR3 is 15 residues. CDR3 residues: CASSSGLAGRDEQFF. CDR3 sequence (DNA): TGTGCCAGCAGCTCTGGACTAGCGGGCAGGGATGAGCAGTTCTTC.

This chain uses TRBV19 with TRBJ1-2; 8 nucleotides line up with TRBD1. The germline V gene has CDR1 LNHDA and CDR2 SQIVND (reference sequence). The CDR3 loop spans 17 amino acids. V was pared by 4 bases and J by 6 bases, with 16 bases of the junction left unmatched. CDR3 bases: TGTGCCAGTAGTACCCACAGGGGGGCAACCACCCGGAATGGCTACACCTTC. Translation: CASSTHRGATTRNGYTF. Using reference TRBV19 and TRBJ1-2 for the parts outside the CDR3, the full variable domain is DGGITQSPKYLFRKEGQNVTLSCEQNLNHDAMYWYRQDPGQGLRLIYYSQIVNDFQKGDIAEGYSVSREKKESFPLTVTSAQKNPTAFYLCASSTHRGATTRNGYTFGSGTRLTVV.

V usage is TRBV29-1 and J usage is TRBJ1-6; D remains unclear. Trimming removed 5 bases at V and 7 bases at J, with 12 bases between. CDR1 and CDR2 from the germline V gene are SQVTM and ANQGSEA. This CDR3 has 13 amino acids. This chain's CDR3 is CSVRPSPNSPLHF. The CDR3 nucleotides are TGCAGCGTTCGCCCGAGCCCCAATTCACCCCTCCACTTT.

The CDR3 here is CASSPRDPSYGYTF. The CDR3 coding sequence is TGTGCCAGCAGTCCCAGGGATCCCTCCTATGGCTACACCTTC. V is TRBV25-1 and J is TRBJ1-2, with D perhaps TRBD1 (5 bases). V was cut by 5 bases and J by 4 bases, with 14 bases left in between. Germline CDR1 reads MGHDK; CDR2 reads SYGVNS. This CDR3 comprises 14 residues.

There are a few counts of this clone. V usage is TRBV2 and J usage is TRBJ1-2; D perhaps matches TRBD1 (5 bases). The V gene lost 4 bases and the J gene lost 2 bases, with 14 bases spanning the gap. The CDR3 extends over 15 amino acids. CDR1 and CDR2 from the germline V gene are SNHLY and FYNNEI. CDR3 DNA sequence: TGTGCCAGCAGTGGACCCCCGGGGGGAAACTATGGCTACACCTTC. It is translated as CASSGPPGGNYGYTF.

The chain has TRBV6-5 and TRBJ1-2, with 7 nucleotides matching TRBD1. Germline V gene sequence: CDR1 MNHEY, CDR2 SVGAGI. V dropped 8 bases and J dropped 4; count of bases not matched to a gene: 7. The CDR3 length is 13 residues. The CDR3: CASRRQGGYGYTF. CDR3 nucleotides: TGTGCCAGCCGTCGACAGGGTGGCTATGGCTACACCTTC.

V is TRBV30 and J is TRBJ1-5; TRBD1 matches 8 bases. The CDR3 is made up of 14 amino acids. V lost 5 bases to trimming and J lost 2 bases; unmatched junction nucleotides: 5. Germline values: CDR1 GTSNPN, CDR2 SVGIG (reference sequence). The CDR3 here is CAWSRGQGNQPQHF. In DNA, the CDR3 is TGTGCCTGGTCCAGGGGGCAAGGCAATCAGCCCCAGCATTTT.

The genes are TRBV3-1 (or the pseudogene TRBV3-2) and TRBJ1-5; 8 bases agree with TRBD1. The J segment lost 7 bases and the V segment lost 0 bases, leaving 5 bases of the junction unmatched. The CDR3 spans 15 residues. From germline, CDR1 is LGHDT and CDR2 YNNKEL (reference sequence). CDR3 loop: CASSQDRTGRQPQHF. Written as DNA, the CDR3 is TGTGCCAGCAGCCAAGATCGGACAGGGCGGCAGCCCCAGCATTTT.

This chain links TRBV9 with TRBJ1-1; D is unclear. The length of the CDR3 is 13 residues. CDR1 and CDR2 from the germline V gene are SGDLS and YYNGEE. The germline V and J ends were trimmed by 6 bases and 6 bases, with 15 bases remaining between them. The CDR3 protein is CASTQSPGAEAFF. CDR3 nucleotides: TGTGCCAGCACCCAGAGCCCCGGGGCTGAAGCTTTCTTT.

This sequence joins TRBV30 and TRBJ2-7, with TRBD2 matching over 9 bases. The CDR3 is 16 amino acids. Germline V lookup: CDR1 GTSNPN, CDR2 SVGIG (reference sequence). Trimming took 0 bases from V and 3 from J; bases not matched to a gene: 9. The CDR3: CAWSVKAGGPGYEQYF. The CDR3, as DNA: TGTGCCTGGAGTGTAAAGGCGGGAGGGCCGGGCTACGAGCAGTACTTC. The full variable domain, rest sourced from reference TRBV30 and TRBJ2-7, is SQTIHQWPATLVQPVGSPLSLECTVEGTSNPNLYWYRQAAGRGLQLLFYSVGIGQISSEVPQNLSASRPQDRQFILSSKKLLLSDSGFYLCAWSVKAGGPGYEQYFGPGTRLTVT.

This chain uses TRBV27 with TRBJ1-2, with TRBD1 matching 9 bases. The V gene's germline CDR1 is MNHEY and CDR2 SMNVEV (reference sequence). The CDR3 runs 16 residues. The V gene end was trimmed by 5 bases and the J gene end by 3 bases; junction bases not matched to a gene: 10. Written as DNA, the CDR3 is TGTGCCAGCAGTCCGTTAAACAGGGGGCTAGACTATGGCTACACCTTC. Protein: CASSPLNRGLDYGYTF.

This chain joins TRBV5-1 and TRBJ2-3; TRBD1 is a possible D gene (6 bases). Germline values: CDR1 SGHRS, CDR2 YFSETQ. This CDR3 comprises 10 residues. Trimming left V 7 bases short and J 10 bases short, with 10 bases between. DNA for the CDR3: TGCGCCAGCGGGCAGGGGCCGCAGTATTTT. The encoded protein is CASGQGPQYF.

The chain couples TRBV18 to TRBJ2-7; D unresolved. V lost 0 bases to trimming and J lost 2 bases, with 14 bases between them. The CDR3 spans 16 residues. Germline values: CDR1 KGHSH, CDR2 LQKENI. As DNA, the CDR3 is TGTGCCAGCTCACCACCGGCAGGCTGGTCGGCCTACGAGCAGTACTTC. This translates into CASSPPAGWSAYEQYF.

The chain recombines TRBV5-6 with TRBJ1-2; 10 bases line up with TRBD1. The V and J ends lost 1 base and 13 bases, in that order; junction bases with no gene match: 4. This CDR3 comprises 12 residues. Per the germline V gene, CDR1 is SGHDT and CDR2 is YYEEEE. CDR3 residues: CASSLRTGGPTF. DNA of the CDR3: TGTGCCAGCAGCTTGAGGACAGGGGGACCCACCTTC.

V is TRBV12-3 or TRBV12-4 and J is TRBJ2-2; the D gene is possibly TRBD2 (6 bases). The CDR3 contains 13 residues. Between the trimmed V and J ends, which lost 6 bases and 6 bases, there was a span of 11 bases. This chain's CDR3 is CASRGLEAGELFF. In DNA, the CDR3 is TGTGCCAGCAGGGGACTCGAAGCCGGGGAGCTGTTTTTT.

The rearrangement joins TRBV2 to TRBJ1-1; 7 nucleotides match TRBD1. With 7 bases clipped from V and 1 base from J, the junction kept 3 bases outside the gene matches. The CDR3 extends over 13 amino acids. Germline CDR1 is SNHLY and CDR2 is FYNNEI. CDR3 protein: CASMWTGNTEAFF. The CDR3 DNA reads as TGTGCCAGCATGTGGACAGGGAACACTGAAGCTTTCTTT. The full variable domain, rest sourced from reference TRBV2 and TRBJ1-1, is EPEVTQTPSHQVTQMGQEVILRCVPISNHLYFYWYRQILGQKVEFLVSFYNNEISEKSEIFDDQFSVERPDGSNFTLKIRSTKLEDSAMYFCASMWTGNTEAFFGQGTRLTVV.

The chain carries TRBV7-2 and TRBJ1-1; D is unresolved. Germline CDR1 SGHTA, CDR2 FQGNSA. This CDR3 spans 15 amino acids. The V end lost 0 bases, the J end lost 3 bases, and 11 bases lay between the germline ends. CDR3 nucleotide sequence: TGTGCCAGCAGCTTAGCGGGAGGGTTGTACACTGAAGCTTTCTTT. Translating it yields CASSLAGGLYTEAFF.